The entry below gives a single T cell receptor beta chain sequence along with its context. Its specificity is not known. The data were obtained in a study of CD8 T cells in ankylosing spondylitis. Overall study findings and caveats: Before this, some motif variants had been reported in reactive arthritis synovial fluid and blood. Reports say disease-linked clones showed up significantly more in matched ankylosing spondylitis synovial fluid.

TCRdb reanalysed the 5' RACE reads using MiXCR and keeps one entry per CDR3 protein. The data show 250,000 to 350,000 distinct CDR3 sequences, 20% seen once. V lost 6 bases and J lost 3, with 14 bases in between. The CDR3 consists of 15 residues. Looked up from germline, CDR1 is LGHDT and CDR2 is YNNKEL (reference sequence). The chain joins TRBV3-1 to TRBJ2-2, with TRBD1 as a possible D gene (5 bases). The specimen sequenced was blood, either unsorted or a sorted T cell fraction (not recorded which). The clonotype originates from a male donor with ankylosing spondylitis or in good health (not recorded which). The CDR3 sequence: CASSPRGSDTGELFF. DNA for the CDR3: TGTGCCAGCAGTCCTAGGGGATCGGACACCGGGGAGCTGTTTTTT.